This TCR beta chain derives from a study of T cell repertoires in cytomegalovirus infection. From the reads, TCRdb called clonotypes with MiXCR, one entry per CDR3 protein. The sample has hundreds of thousands of distinct CDR3 sequences; roughly a tenth are singletons. Deletions cut 1 base from V and 6 bases from J, with 13 bases between. CDR3 length: 14 residues. Germline V gene sequence: CDR1 SEHNR, CDR2 FQNEAQ (reference sequence). This clonotype was recorded many times. The sequence was obtained from a human donor in good health (CMV status not recorded). Some clones in this sample may be carry-over from other donors' samples. The sequencing input was PBMCs. V and J are TRBV7-9 and TRBJ2-7, with D uncertain. The CDR3 loop reads CASSLVPGRFEQYF. For the CDR3, the DNA is TGTGCCAGCAGCTTAGTTCCCGGAAGGTTCGAGCAGTACTTC.